These 15 T cell receptor beta chains came from one sample sequenced in a study of beta chain features in type 1 diabetes. The investigators reverse transcribed all of the isolated RNA, so they sequenced expressed TCRB transcripts. TCRdb keeps only in-frame clones here, not all; method: immunoSEQ multiplex PCR. The sample contains some 150,000 clones, 11% of which appear only once. Material: central memory CD4+ T cells from blood. These receptors were taken from a man aged 18 to 35 in good health.

The chain combines TRBV27 with TRBJ2-5; the D call may be TRBD1 or TRBD2 (6 bases each). Trimming left V 5 bases short and J 9 bases short, with 16 bases between. Germline values: CDR1 MNHEY, CDR2 SMNVEV (reference sequence). The CDR3 sequence is 13 residues long. CDR3 DNA sequence: TGTGCCAGCAGTACCCAGAGCCGGGGGCCCCAGTACTTC. Its protein product is CASSTQSRGPQYF.

A few counts support this clone. V and J are TRBV9 and TRBJ2-1; weak D call: TRBD2 (5 bases). This CDR3 has 15 residues. Germline V gene data show CDR1 as SGDLS and CDR2 as YYNGEE. Trimming cost V 2 bases and J 6 bases, with 15 bases left between them. CDR3 sequence: CASSVPRGTGNEQFF. Here the CDR3 DNA reads TGTGCCAGCAGCGTTCCCCGGGGAACGGGCAATGAGCAGTTCTTC.

This clone was seen only a few times. J is TRBJ2-4 and V is TRBV4-3; 8 positions agree with TRBD1. The CDR3 contains 17 residues. Germline CDR1 is LGHNA and CDR2 is YSLEER. The V gene end was trimmed by 1 base and the J gene end by 3 bases; junction bases not matched to a gene: 8. CDR3 nucleotides: TGCGCCAGCAGCCAAGCAGGGGCAGGGGGCGGCAAAAACATTCAGTACTTC. It specifies CASSQAGAGGGKNIQYF.

The V gene is TRBV18, the J gene TRBJ1-4; D is unresolved. This CDR3 has 15 residues. Trimming removed 3 bases at V and 5 bases at J, with 13 bases between. Germline V gene lookup returns CDR1 KGHSH and CDR2 LQKENI. The CDR3 loop reads CASSPGELLNEKLFF. CDR3 sequence (DNA): TGTGCCAGCTCACCCGGGGAGCTACTCAATGAAAAACTGTTTTTT. Full variable domain (remainder filled in from reference TRBV18 and TRBJ1-4): NAGVMQNPRHLVRRRGQEARLRCSPMKGHSHVYWYRQLPEEGLKFMVYLQKENIIDESGMPKERFSAEFPKEGPSILRIQQVVRGDSAAYFCASSPGELLNEKLFFGSGTQLSVL.

This clone has a count of ten or more. This rearrangement joins TRBV9 to TRBJ2-1; perhaps TRBD2 as D (7 bases). Germline V gene sequence: CDR1 SGDLS, CDR2 YYNGEE. The V end was cut by 3 bases, the J end by 3 bases, with 13 bases between. There are 15 residues in the CDR3. CDR3 nucleotides: TGTGCCAGCAGCGGCCAGGGGACTATCTACAATGAGCAGTTCTTC. This codes for CASSGQGTIYNEQFF.

The table lists this clone with a few counts. V usage is TRBV13 and J usage is TRBJ2-5, with D tentatively TRBD2 (6 bases). The CDR3 runs 14 residues. In germline, CDR1 is PRHDT, CDR2 FYEKMQ (reference sequence). V was cut by 6 bases and J by 3 bases, with 14 bases left in between. CDR3 DNA: TGTGCCAGCAGAAGGAACGGGGGAAAAGAGACCCAGTACTTC. It encodes CASRRNGGKETQYF.

The chain carries TRBV7-2 and TRBJ2-3; TRBD1 matches at 8 bases. Trimming took 2 bases from V and 3 from J; bases not matched to a gene: 7. The CDR3 is 16 amino acids. Germline V lookup: CDR1 SGHTA, CDR2 FQGNSA. The CDR3 loop reads CASSLRDRMGTDTQYF. CDR3 DNA sequence: TGTGCCAGCAGCTTAAGGGACAGGATGGGAACAGATACGCAGTATTTT.

This clone occurred a few times. CDR3 sequence: CASSTRDGSLEAFF. CDR3 nucleotide sequence: TGTGCCAGTAGTACCCGGGACGGTTCCTTAGAAGCTTTCTTT. The J gene is TRBJ1-1, the V gene TRBV19, with D possibly TRBD1 on 5 matching bases. The CDR3 has 14 residues. CDR1 and CDR2 (germline): LNHDA, SQIVND (reference sequence). The V end was cut by 4 bases, the J end by 8 bases, with 17 bases between.

The chain has TRBV19 and TRBJ2-5, with 9 bases identical to TRBD1. V gave up 7 bases and J gave up 4 bases; unmatched junction bases: 4. The CDR3 loop spans 13 amino acids. Germline CDR1 and CDR2: LNHDA and SQIVND (reference sequence). The CDR3 protein is CASTGQGVETQYF. CDR3 bases: TGTGCCAGTACGGGACAGGGAGTAGAGACCCAGTACTTC.

This clone was seen a few times. V usage is TRBV19 and J usage is TRBJ2-1; D gene uncertain. The CDR3 contains 14 residues. V shed 1 base and J shed 5 bases, with 9 bases lying between them. Germline CDR1 reads LNHDA; CDR2 reads SQIVND (reference sequence). CDR3 DNA: TGTGCCAGTAGTATAGCAGTGAGCCACAATGAGCAGTTCTTC. Amino acids: CASSIAVSHNEQFF.

The chain joins TRBV5-1 to TRBJ1-1, with 7 bases lining up with TRBD1. Trimming at V came to 4 bases and at J to 4 bases, leaving 10 bases not matched to a gene. This CDR3 has 15 residues. The germline gives CDR1 SGHRS, CDR2 YFSETQ. The CDR3 reads CASSPARGQGTEAFF. CDR3 sequence (DNA): TGCGCCAGCAGCCCCGCAAGGGGGCAAGGCACTGAAGCTTTCTTT.

This clone appeared a few times. This chain links TRBV6-6 with TRBJ1-2; D is unresolved. Germline values: CDR1 MNHNY, CDR2 SVGAGI (reference sequence). The CDR3 totals 14 residues. Trimming took off 0 bases at V and 1 base at J, with 6 bases between the two ends. DNA of the CDR3: TGTGCCAGCAGTTACTCGGGCAGTAACTATGGCTACACCTTC. Translation gives CASSYSGSNYGYTF.

This clone has a handful of counts. This rearrangement joins TRBV9 to TRBJ1-2; D is undetermined. In germline, CDR1 is SGDLS, CDR2 YYNGEE. Trimming took 4 bases from V and 7 from J, leaving 14 bases between them. The CDR3 sequence is 13 residues long. The CDR3 loop is CASSLSTESGYTF. The DNA for the CDR3 is TGTGCCAGCAGCCTCTCAACGGAAAGTGGCTACACCTTC.

The chain employs TRBV7-9 and TRBJ2-7, with a weak D call TRBD2 (5 bases). This CDR3 is built from 13 residues. CDR1 and CDR2 from the germline V gene are SEHNR and FQNEAQ (reference sequence). The V and J ends lost 1 base and 7 bases respectively, with 11 bases between them. The DNA of the CDR3 is TGTGCCAGCAGCTTAGTAGGTAGCGCAGAGCAGTACTTC. This sequence encodes CASSLVGSAEQYF.

About this clone: Other DNA sequences in this sample translate to the same CDR3. The chain couples TRBV15 to TRBJ2-5; a weak D match, TRBD1 (5 bases). V lost 0 bases and J 2 bases, leaving 10 bases between the germline ends. The CDR3 totals 15 residues. Germline V gives CDR1 LNHNV, CDR2 YYDKDF (reference sequence). CDR3 nucleotide sequence: TGTGCCACCAGCAGAGACCCAGGGAAACAAGAGACCCAGTACTTC. This sequence encodes CATSRDPGKQETQYF. The full variable domain, rest sourced from reference TRBV15 and TRBJ2-5, is DAMVIQNPRYQVTQFGKPVTLSCSQTLNHNVMYWYQQKSSQAPKLLFHYYDKDFNNEADTPDNFQSRRPNTSFCFLDIRSPGLGDTAMYLCATSRDPGKQETQYFGPGTRLLVL.